Presented here are 5 T cell receptor beta chains from one specimen sequenced in a study of beta chain features in type 1 diabetes. The whole isolated RNA underwent reverse transcription, so sequencing captured expressed TCRB transcripts. Using immunoSEQ multiplex PCR, the repertoire was profiled, and TCRdb retains in-frame clones only, with some absent. The data show around 300,000 clones, around 10% seen once. Material for sequencing was naive CD4+ T cells from blood. These receptors were obtained from a woman aged 25 to 45 in good health.

The CDR3 DNA reads TGTGCCTGGAGTTTGCGGGAGGGTCTCTACGAGCAGTACTTC. Protein: CAWSLREGLYEQYF. This rearrangement joins TRBV30 to TRBJ2-7, with 9 nucleotides matching TRBD2. V shed 2 bases, J shed 3 bases, and the junction held 5 bases outside the gene matches. Per germline, CDR1 GTSNPN and CDR2 SVGIG (reference sequence). The CDR3 is made up of 14 amino acids.

V gene TRBV4-3 combines with J gene TRBJ2-5; D is possibly TRBD1 (6 bases). Germline V gene lookup returns CDR1 LGHNA and CDR2 YSLEER. This CDR3 spans 16 amino acids. Trimming pared 4 bases from V and 5 bases from J, leaving 20 bases between. The CDR3: CASSPSSGTGHETQYF. Written as DNA, the CDR3 is TGCGCCAGCAGCCCATCCAGTGGCACAGGGCACGAGACCCAGTACTTC.

The rearrangement uses TRBV5-1 and TRBJ2-3; D gene uncertain. The germline V gene has CDR1 SGHRS and CDR2 YFSETQ. V dropped 0 bases and J dropped 2 bases, with 7 bases sitting between them. The CDR3 runs 14 residues. The CDR3 protein is CASSLGGVTDTQYF. As DNA, the CDR3 is TGCGCCAGCAGCTTGGGCGGAGTCACAGATACGCAGTATTTT. The complete variable domain, with remaining parts taken from reference TRBV5-1 and TRBJ2-3, reads KAGVTQTPRYLIKTRGQQVTLSCSPISGHRSVSWYQQTPGQGLQFLFEYFSETQRNKGNFPGRFSGRQFSNSRSEMNVSTLELGDSALYLCASSLGGVTDTQYFGPGTRLTVL.

V usage is TRBV29-1 and J usage is TRBJ2-4; the match to TRBD2 covers 13 bases. The V and J ends lost 4 bases and 5 bases, in that order; junction bases with no gene match: 5. CDR3 length equals 15 residues. The germline gives CDR1 SQVTM, CDR2 ANQGSEA. Here the CDR3 reads CSVATSGRDQNIQYF. The CDR3 DNA is TGCAGCGTTGCCACTAGCGGGAGGGACCAAAACATTCAGTACTTC.

CDR3 loop: CSVERTSGGTDTQYF. DNA for the CDR3: TGCAGCGTTGAGAGGACTAGCGGCGGCACAGATACGCAGTATTTT. The chain links TRBV29-1 to TRBJ2-3, with 10 bases fitting TRBD2. The CDR3 has 15 amino acids. Germline lookup yields CDR1 SQVTM and CDR2 ANQGSEA. With 3 bases clipped from V and 1 base from J, the junction kept 4 bases outside the gene matches.